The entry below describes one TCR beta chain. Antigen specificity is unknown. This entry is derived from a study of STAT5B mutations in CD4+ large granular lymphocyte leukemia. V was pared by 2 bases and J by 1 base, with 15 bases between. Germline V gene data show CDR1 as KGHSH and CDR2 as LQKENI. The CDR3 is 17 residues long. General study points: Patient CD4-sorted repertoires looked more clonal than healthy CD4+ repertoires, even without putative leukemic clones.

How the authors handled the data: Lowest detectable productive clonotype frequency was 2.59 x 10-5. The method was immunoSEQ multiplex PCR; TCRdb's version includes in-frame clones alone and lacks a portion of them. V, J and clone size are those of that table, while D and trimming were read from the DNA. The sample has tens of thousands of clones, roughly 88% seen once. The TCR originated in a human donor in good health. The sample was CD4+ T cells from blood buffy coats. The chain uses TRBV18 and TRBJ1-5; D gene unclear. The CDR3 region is CASSPKGYGLSNQPQHF. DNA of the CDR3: TGTGCCAGCTCACCAAAAGGGTACGGGTTAAGCAATCAGCCCCAGCATTTT. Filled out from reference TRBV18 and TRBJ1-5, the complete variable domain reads NAGVMQNPRHLVRRRGQEARLRCSPMKGHSHVYWYRQLPEEGLKFMVYLQKENIIDESGMPKERFSAEFPKEGPSILRIQQVVRGDSAAYFCASSPKGYGLSNQPQHFGDGTRLSIL.